This entry lists 22 T cell receptor beta chains sequenced from one sample in a study. TCRdb fed the 5' RACE reads into MiXCR, producing one record per CDR3 protein. Of about 5,800 distinct CDR3 sequences listed, 31% are singletons. Sequencing input: memory CD4+ T cells sorted from a lymph node. Subset given: memory CD4+ T cells, CD4+CD45RO+CD25-. These receptors were collected from a female donor with breast cancer.

This clonotype is medium-sized (0.01 to 0.1%) within its sample. The V call is TRBV20-1, the J call TRBJ1-6; possible D gene TRBD1, 5 bases. Per the germline V gene, CDR1 is DFQATT and CDR2 is SNEGSKA (reference sequence). V was shortened by 2 bases and J by 0 bases, with 14 bases between the two germline ends. The CDR3 is 17 amino acids. The DNA for the CDR3 is TGCAGTGCTAGATCGACAGAACTTAGCTCCTATAATTCACCCCTCCACTTT. Its protein is CSARSTELSSYNSPLHF.

This clonotype is classed as medium-sized. The chain couples TRBV5-4 to TRBJ2-2; no definite D call. This CDR3 region has 13 residues. CDR1 SGHNT and CDR2 YYREEE come from the germline V gene (reference sequence). With 4 bases removed from V and 1 base from J, the gap between germline ends came to 5 bases. Here the CDR3 reads CASSPWNTGELFF. The CDR3 DNA reads TGTGCCAGCAGCCCGTGGAACACCGGGGAGCTGTTTTTT.

The rearrangement joins TRBV20-1 to TRBJ2-1; 11 bases agree with TRBD2. The V gene end was trimmed by 1 base and the J gene end by 4 bases; junction bases not matched to a gene: 3. From germline, CDR1 is DFQATT and CDR2 SNEGSKA (reference sequence). This CDR3 region has 15 residues. CDR3 in amino acids: CSARGLAGGYNEQFF. CDR3 nucleotide sequence: TGCAGTGCTAGAGGATTAGCGGGAGGGTACAATGAGCAGTTCTTC.

This clonotype is medium-sized. J is TRBJ2-2 and V is TRBV2, with TRBD2 identical over 8 bases. Germline-derived CDR1 and CDR2 are SNHLY and FYNNEI. This CDR3 has 15 residues. V dropped 8 bases and J dropped 4; count of bases not matched to a gene: 9. CDR3 nucleotides: TGTGCCAGCCGGGGGGCGGGGGGCTTCACCGGGGAGCTGTTTTTT. This codes for CASRGAGGFTGELFF.

Here the CDR3 DNA reads TGTGCCAGCACTTGGACAGGAGAGGGCAGGGCCTACGAGCAGTACTTC. Amino acids: CASTWTGEGRAYEQYF. This chain connects TRBV12-3 or TRBV12-4 to TRBJ2-7, with 7 positions matching TRBD1. The CDR3 is 16 residues long. V dropped 7 bases and J dropped 2; count of bases not matched to a gene: 14.

This clonotype was recorded many times. The gene calls are TRBV7-2 and TRBJ1-1; no reliable D call. This CDR3 is built from 13 residues. Germline values: CDR1 SGHTA, CDR2 FQGNSA. The germline V and J ends were trimmed by 5 bases and 5 bases, with 12 bases remaining between them. As DNA, the CDR3 is TGTGCCAGCAGCCAGCTTGTCGCGACTGAAGCTTTCTTT. Encoded protein: CASSQLVATEAFF.

The V call is TRBV5-6, the J call TRBJ2-1; tentatively, D is TRBD2 (6 bases). The V and J ends lost 4 bases and 8 bases respectively, with 19 bases between them. The V gene's germline CDR1 is SGHDT and CDR2 YYEEEE. The CDR3 is 15 residues long. The CDR3 region has the DNA TGTGCCAGCAGCCGCGGGGAGCTAGTCGCATATGAGCAGTTCTTC. This codes for CASSRGELVAYEQFF. Based on the CDR3 plus reference TRBV5-6 and TRBJ2-1, the full variable domain is DAGVTQSPTHLIKTRGQQVTLRCSPKSGHDTVSWYQQALGQGPQFIFQYYEEEERQRGNFPDRFSGHQFPNYSSELNVNALLLGDSALYLCASSRGELVAYEQFFGPGTRLTVL.

This clonotype is medium-sized (0.01 to 0.1%). This chain joins TRBV5-5 and TRBJ2-5; no reliable D call. CDR3 size: 15 residues. The germline V gene has CDR1 SGHKS and CDR2 YYEKEE (reference sequence). V was clipped by 3 bases and J by 2 bases, with 14 bases between them. The CDR3 region has the DNA TGTGCCAGCAGCTCGGTAAGACCGAAACAAGAGACCCAGTACTTC. It translates to CASSSVRPKQETQYF.

This clonotype came up a few times. This chain joins TRBV7-2 and TRBJ2-7; possible D gene TRBD1, 8 bases. Trimming took off 4 bases at V and 4 bases at J, with 14 bases between the two ends. Per the germline V gene, CDR1 is SGHTA and CDR2 is FQGNSA. This CDR3 has 14 amino acids. The CDR3 region is CASSSQGGGYEQYF. CDR3 DNA: TGTGCCAGCAGCTCACAGGGGGGGGGGTACGAGCAGTACTTC.

This clonotype was seen a few times. A clone one base away is much larger, so this may be a read error. No conserved phenylalanine or tryptophan ends this CDR3, so it is likely a read error. The genes are TRBV11-3 and TRBJ2-7; D unclear. The germline CDR1 and CDR2 sequences are SGHNT and YENEEA. V lost 4 bases, J lost 3 bases, and 25 bases lay in between. This CDR3 has 18 amino acids. The CDR3 coding sequence is TGTGCCAGCAGCTCTAACTACCGAGAAAATGGCCCTTTCTACGAGCAGTACTAC. This sequence encodes CASSSNYRENGPFYEQYY.

This clonotype occurred many times. The chain is built from TRBV7-8 and TRBJ2-5, with TRBD2 matching over 7 bases. CDR3 length: 16 amino acids. The V gene's germline CDR1 is SGHVS and CDR2 FQNEAQ. With 1 base clipped from V and 3 bases from J, the junction kept 8 bases outside the gene matches. The CDR3 protein is CASSLGRRREKETQYF. CDR3 DNA: TGTGCCAGCAGCTTAGGCCGGCGGCGGGAGAAAGAGACCCAGTACTTC.

This clonotype qualifies as medium-sized. The V call is TRBV7-9, the J call TRBJ1-5; TRBD1 agrees at 11 bases. The CDR3 has 16 amino acids. CDR1 and CDR2 from the germline V gene are SEHNR and FQNEAQ (reference sequence). Losses at the gene ends were 4 bases for V and 6 bases for J; bases not matched to a gene: 8. CDR3 sequence reads: CASSSGQGASPQPQHF. The CDR3 DNA reads TGTGCCAGCAGCTCCGGACAGGGGGCATCGCCTCAGCCCCAGCATTTT.

This clonotype qualifies as medium-sized. The chain combines TRBV9 with TRBJ2-4, with D possibly being TRBD2 (5 bases). The CDR3 runs 14 residues. The germline V gene encodes CDR1 SGDLS and CDR2 YYNGEE. The V end lost 2 bases, the J end lost 0 bases, and 6 bases lay between the germline ends. As DNA, the CDR3 is TGTGCCAGCAGCGTCGGACTAGCCAAAAACATTCAGTACTTC. Translating gives CASSVGLAKNIQYF.

The CDR3: CAGTQTLDRERPGAKNIQYF. The CDR3, as DNA: TGTGCCGGGACGCAGACACTGGACAGGGAGCGACCCGGAGCCAAAAACATTCAGTACTTC. This chain joins TRBV21-1 and TRBJ2-4; the table gives TRBD1 as D, unverified against the DNA. TRBV21-1 is marked as a pseudogene. The CDR3 spans 20 residues.

Notes on this clonotype: A junction end diverges from the germline sequence, so it may reflect a read error. The chain carries TRBV20-1 and TRBJ1-5; D unresolved. Germline CDR1 DFQATT, CDR2 SNEGSKA (reference sequence). The CDR3 runs 12 residues. The DNA of the CDR3 is TGCAGTACTAGTCCAGCGGGGAGGCCCCAGCATTTT. It yields the protein CSTSPAGRPQHF.

V usage is TRBV5-1 and J usage is TRBJ2-3; D gene unclear. Germline V gene data show CDR1 as SGHRS and CDR2 as YFSETQ. Trimming removed 4 bases from V and 1 base from J, with 7 bases in between. The CDR3 is 13 amino acids. This CDR3 is CASSPHGTDTQYF. The CDR3 region has the DNA TGCGCCAGCAGCCCTCACGGCACAGATACGCAGTATTTT.

In this sample, this clonotype turned up many times. This may come from a read error, since a much larger clone is one base off. The chain recombines TRBV20-1 with TRBJ1-1; D perhaps matches TRBD1 (6 bases). This CDR3 has 13 amino acids. CDR1 is DFQATT, CDR2 SNEGSKA, per germline (reference sequence). CDR3 nucleotides: TGCAGTGCCTCGGACAGTCTGAACACTGGAGCTTTCTTT. This sequence encodes CSASDSLNTGAFF.

Relative to its sample, this clonotype is medium-sized. The V call is TRBV5-1, the J call TRBJ1-2; D possibly corresponds to TRBD1 (5 bases). The CDR3 length is 14 residues. Germline assignment: CDR1 SGHRS and CDR2 YFSETQ. V lost 1 base and J 4 bases, leaving 11 bases between the germline ends. CDR3 in DNA: TGCGCCAGCAGCTTGAGGCGGGGGACCTATGGCTACACCTTC. Translation gives CASSLRRGTYGYTF.

The J gene is TRBJ1-4, the V gene TRBV2; D is uncertain. The CDR3 length is 13 residues. CDR1 and CDR2 (germline): SNHLY, FYNNEI. The germline V and J ends were trimmed by 6 bases and 4 bases, with 9 bases remaining between them. CDR3 nucleotide sequence: TGTGCCAGCAGGGGGTGGATTAATGAAAAACTGTTTTTT. Amino acid sequence: CASRGWINEKLFF.

V is TRBV20-1 and J is TRBJ2-4; TRBD2 agrees at 7 bases. Trimming at V came to 6 bases and at J to 8 bases, leaving 10 bases not matched to a gene. The CDR3 extends over 13 amino acids. Germline CDR1 DFQATT, CDR2 SNEGSKA (reference sequence). CDR3 in DNA: TGCAGTGCACCGAGCGGGACCGTTGACATTCAGTACTTC. It translates to CSAPSGTVDIQYF.

This clonotype was picked up a small number of times. V and J are TRBV11-3 and TRBJ1-3, with D unclear. The CDR3 has 15 amino acids. Trimming pared 0 bases from V and 0 bases from J, leaving 6 bases between. CDR1 SGHNT and CDR2 YENEEA come from the germline V gene. The CDR3 DNA is TGTGCCAGCAGCTTAGAGGGGAGCTCTGGAAACACCATATATTTT. It translates to CASSLEGSSGNTIYF.

Judged by abundance, this clonotype is medium-sized. The CDR3 DNA is TGTGCCAGCAGTTTATCTCCCGTGGGCACTGAAGCTTTCTTT. Translating it yields CASSLSPVGTEAFF. This chain joins TRBV27 and TRBJ1-1; D not certain. Germline V CDR1 and CDR2: MNHEY, SMNVEV (reference sequence). This CDR3 comprises 14 residues. Trimming stripped 0 bases from V and 4 bases from J, with 9 bases between.